This T cell receptor beta chain is from a study of cytomegalovirus exposure and HLA in healthy donors. The PCR had 60 Vbeta and 13 Jbeta primers. Only in-frame clones appear in the TCRdb table, and some are missing; sequencing was by immunoSEQ multiplex PCR. The data contain 150,000 to 200,000 clones, about 80% of them singletons. Turning to this clone: Its target is not known.

Study-wide results and limits: Later on, a genetic analysis was performed. It linked a missense variant in DCLRE1C with V- and J-gene trimming of TCR beta. The study had only CMV serostatus as immune exposure information.

The germline V gene encodes CDR1 MNHNS and CDR2 SASEGT. The CDR3 has 14 amino acids. This TCR was recovered from a young woman in good health and CMV-seropositive. Sequencing was carried out using PBMCs. V gene TRBV6-1 combines with J gene TRBJ2-5, with TRBD2 as a possible D gene (6 bases). The J call may be wrong; the DNA end is better matched by TRBJ2-7. The CDR3 nucleotides are TGTGCCAGCAGTGATAGGCGGGACTCCTACGAGCAGTACTTC. Translation gives CASSDRRDSYEQYF.